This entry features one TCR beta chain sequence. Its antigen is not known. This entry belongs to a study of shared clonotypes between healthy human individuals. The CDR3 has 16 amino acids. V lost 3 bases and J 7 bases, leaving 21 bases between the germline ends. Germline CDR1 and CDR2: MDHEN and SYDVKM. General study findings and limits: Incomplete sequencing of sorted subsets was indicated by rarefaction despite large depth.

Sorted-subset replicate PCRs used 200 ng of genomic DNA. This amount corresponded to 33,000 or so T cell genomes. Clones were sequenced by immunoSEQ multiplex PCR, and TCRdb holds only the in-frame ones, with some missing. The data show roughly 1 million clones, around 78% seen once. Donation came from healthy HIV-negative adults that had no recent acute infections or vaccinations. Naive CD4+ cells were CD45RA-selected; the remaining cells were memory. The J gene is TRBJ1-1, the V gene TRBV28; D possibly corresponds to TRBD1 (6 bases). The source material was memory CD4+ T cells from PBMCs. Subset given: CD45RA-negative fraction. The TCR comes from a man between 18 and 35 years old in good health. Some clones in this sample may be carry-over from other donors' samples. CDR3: CASSFAGRGGLNEAFF. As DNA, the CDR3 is TGTGCCAGCAGTTTCGCGGGAAGGGGGGGCTTAAATGAAGCTTTCTTT. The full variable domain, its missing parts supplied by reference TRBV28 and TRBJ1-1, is DVKVTQSSRYLVKRTGEKVFLECVQDMDHENMFWYRQDPGLGLRLIYFSYDVKMKEKGDIPEGYSVSREKKERFSLILESASTNQTSMYLCASSFAGRGGLNEAFFGQGTRLTVV.